These 19 T cell receptor beta chains were all obtained from the same sample, sequenced in a study of metastatic and nonmetastatic thyroid tumors. TCRdb re-called the PCR reads through MiXCR. The sample yields roughly 40,000 clones, approximately 20% seen once. The entire patient cohort was treatment-naive prior to thyroid surgery. The material sequenced was tumor tissue. The receptor source for this set is a female donor with papillary thyroid cancer or a benign thyroid nodule (not recorded which). Some clones in this sample may be carry-over from other donors' samples.

This clone has ten or more counts. V and J are TRBV7-3 and TRBJ2-7; the D is unclear. The germline V gene has CDR1 SGHTA and CDR2 FQGTGA. The CDR3 covers 13 residues. V lost 2 bases and J lost 5, with 10 bases in between. CDR3 bases: TGTGCCAGCAGCTTATGGGGTGGAAACGAGCAGTACTTC. Translated: CASSLWGGNEQYF.

This chain joins TRBV7-6 and TRBJ2-3, with D possibly TRBD2 on 6 matching bases. Germline V lookup: CDR1 SGHVS, CDR2 FNYEAQ. The CDR3 is 15 amino acids. V was pared by 0 bases and J by 2 bases, with 9 bases between. The CDR3, as DNA: TGTGCCAGCAGCTTAGCGGGGACTTTCACAGATACGCAGTATTTT. It codes for CASSLAGTFTDTQYF.

This clone occurred many times. V and J are TRBV2 and TRBJ2-5; D remains unclear. In germline, CDR1 is SNHLY, CDR2 FYNNEI. This CDR3 spans 14 amino acids. Trimming left V 2 bases short and J 5 bases short, with 12 bases between. CDR3 bases: TGTGCCAGCAGTGAATTAGGCTTCGGGGAGACCCAGTACTTC. It translates to CASSELGFGETQYF.

The V gene is TRBV5-1, the J gene TRBJ2-2; 7 nucleotides agree with TRBD1. This CDR3 comprises 16 residues. Unmatched junction bases numbered 7, after V lost 3 bases and J lost 2 bases. In germline, CDR1 is SGHRS, CDR2 YFSETQ. The CDR3 DNA follows: TGCGCCAGCAGCTCTTTACAGGGGTCAAACACCGGGGAGCTGTTTTTT. It specifies CASSSLQGSNTGELFF.

The chain employs TRBV6-2 or TRBV6-3 and TRBJ2-1; tentative D call: TRBD1 (6 bases). Germline loops: CDR1 MNHEY, CDR2 SVGEGT. The CDR3 length is 14 residues. V lost 0 bases to trimming and J lost 6 bases, with 9 bases between them. CDR3 loop: CASSYSGTINEQFF. The CDR3 DNA is TGTGCCAGCAGTTACTCCGGGACAATCAATGAGCAGTTCTTC.

This sequence joins TRBV20-1 and TRBJ1-5; D call uncertain. The germline gives CDR1 DFQATT, CDR2 SNEGSKA (reference sequence). The CDR3 loop spans 13 amino acids. Trimming took 1 base from V and 5 from J, leaving 9 bases between them. This chain's CDR3 is CSARVGVDQPQHF. The CDR3 region has the DNA TGCAGTGCTAGAGTCGGGGTGGATCAGCCCCAGCATTTT.

This clone was detected many times. A much bigger clone sits one base away, suggesting this may be a read error. Because the CDR3 is missing its conserved closing phenylalanine or tryptophan, this is likely a read error. This chain connects TRBV13 to TRBJ1-5; 9 nucleotides align to TRBD1. The CDR3 length is 19 residues. V lost 2 bases, J lost 4 bases, and 15 bases stayed unmatched. Germline CDR1 and CDR2: PRHDT and FYEKMQ (reference sequence). CDR3 protein: CASSLRVRGQGRFNQPQHL. The DNA of the CDR3 is TGTGCCAGCAGCTTAAGAGTACGTGGACAGGGGAGATTTAATCAGCCCCAGCATCTT.

This clone was observed many times. The chain couples TRBV7-8 to TRBJ1-6; no reliable D call. Germline V gives CDR1 SGHVS, CDR2 FQNEAQ. The CDR3 runs to 15 residues. Trimming removed 4 bases at V and 6 bases at J, with 13 bases between. CDR3 coding DNA: TGTGCCAGCAGCTCGTACAGTGACTCTAATTCACCCCTCCACTTT. It specifies CASSSYSDSNSPLHF.

The chain couples TRBV30 to TRBJ1-2; D unresolved. The CDR3 has 14 residues. Germline V CDR1 and CDR2: GTSNPN, SVGIG (reference sequence). V gave up 1 base and J gave up 4 bases, with 13 bases separating them. The CDR3, as DNA: TGTGCCTGGAGTGGCGTCGGAGCTATCTATGGCTACACCTTC. The encoded protein is CAWSGVGAIYGYTF. The full variable domain, with the rest looked up from reference TRBV30 and TRBJ1-2, is SQTIHQWPATLVQPVGSPLSLECTVEGTSNPNLYWYRQAAGRGLQLLFYSVGIGQISSEVPQNLSASRPQDRQFILSSKKLLLSDSGFYLCAWSGVGAIYGYTFGSGTRLTVV.

This clone showed up many times. This chain connects TRBV9 to TRBJ1-2, with D unresolved. The CDR3 totals 12 residues. CDR1 and CDR2 from the germline V gene are SGDLS and YYNGEE. Trimming left V 3 bases short and J 5 bases short, with 8 bases between. The CDR3 loop reads CASSGQEYGYTF. CDR3 DNA sequence: TGTGCCAGCAGCGGTCAGGAATATGGCTACACCTTC. The full variable domain, completed using reference TRBV9 and TRBJ1-2, is DSGVTQTPKHLITATGQRVTLRCSPRSGDLSVYWYQQSLDQGLQFLIQYYNGEERAKGNILERFSAQQFPDLHSELNLSSLELGDSALYFCASSGQEYGYTFGSGTRLTVV.

The sample holds a few counts of this clone. Written as DNA, the CDR3 is TGTGCCAGCAGAGGGTTACAACCCGGGCCCCAGCATTTT. This encodes CASRGLQPGPQHF. The chain links TRBV2 to TRBJ1-5; D unclear. The CDR3 is 13 amino acids. From germline, CDR1 is SNHLY and CDR2 FYNNEI. The germline V and J ends were trimmed by 6 bases and 9 bases, with 15 bases remaining between them.

This clone was picked up many times. The V and J genes are TRBV6-1 and TRBJ1-2; the D is unclear. The CDR3 has 14 residues. The V gene's germline CDR1 is MNHNS and CDR2 SASEGT. V was clipped by 5 bases and J by 1 base, with 11 bases between them. The CDR3 protein is CASSTRTGNYGYTF. The CDR3, as DNA: TGTGCCAGCAGTACGCGGACGGGTAACTATGGCTACACCTTC.

The sample holds many counts of this clone. The V and J genes are TRBV20-1 and TRBJ2-2, with 9 bases matching TRBD2. This CDR3 is built from 16 residues. Per germline, CDR1 DFQATT and CDR2 SNEGSKA (reference sequence). V trimming: 2 bases; J trimming: 4 bases; junction bases outside the gene matches: 8. CDR3 loop: CSARKGASGTTGELFF. CDR3 DNA sequence: TGCAGTGCTAGAAAGGGAGCTAGCGGGACCACCGGGGAGCTGTTTTTT.

This clone has ten or more counts. This sequence joins TRBV20-1 and TRBJ2-4; D gene unclear. The germline CDR1 and CDR2 sequences are DFQATT and SNEGSKA (reference sequence). CDR3 length equals 14 residues. With 6 bases removed from V and 1 base from J, the gap between germline ends came to 13 bases. The CDR3 DNA reads as TGCAGTGCCCCCCCCCTGGGGGCCAAAAACATTCAGTACTTC. Amino acids: CSAPPLGAKNIQYF.

The rearrangement links TRBV15 to TRBJ2-6; D could derive from TRBD1 or TRBD2 (5 bases each). Trimming left V 5 bases short and J 2 bases short, with 19 bases between. This CDR3 has 18 amino acids. Germline V gives CDR1 LNHNV, CDR2 YYDKDF (reference sequence). The DNA of the CDR3 is TGTGCCACCAGCGACGGAATTTCCGGGACCCCTGGGGCCAACGTCCTGACTTTC. Translation gives CATSDGISGTPGANVLTF.

This clone was recorded many times. The chain links TRBV2 to TRBJ2-1, with D hard to call. The length of the CDR3 is 11 residues. Germline V gives CDR1 SNHLY, CDR2 FYNNEI. Trimming took off 8 bases at V and 4 bases at J, with 6 bases between the two ends. The CDR3 sequence: CASWLYNEQFF. The CDR3 DNA sequence: TGTGCCAGCTGGCTTTACAATGAGCAGTTCTTC.

This clone was counted ten times or more. J is TRBJ1-1 and V is TRBV7-2; possibly TRBD1 for D (6 bases). There are 15 residues in the CDR3. Germline assignment: CDR1 SGHTA and CDR2 FQGNSA. The V and J ends lost 1 base and 6 bases respectively, with 15 bases between them. CDR3 residues: CASSLVGDRTSEAFF. DNA of the CDR3: TGTGCCAGCAGCTTAGTTGGTGACAGGACTTCTGAAGCTTTCTTT.

This clone was counted only a few times. Compared with germline, one end of the junction differs, possibly owing to a read error. V gene TRBV28 combines with J gene TRBJ1-3, with D tentatively TRBD1 (6 bases). The germline gives CDR1 MDHEN, CDR2 SYDVKM. The length of the CDR3 is 15 residues. This chain's CDR3 is CASSRDISSVNTIYF. The CDR3 bases are TGTGCCAGCAGCCGGGACATCTCCTCTGTAAACACCATATATTTT.

This clone has at least ten counts. The gene calls are TRBV7-2 and TRBJ1-2; weak D call: TRBD1 (5 bases). Trimming left V 4 bases short and J 5 bases short, with 14 bases between. There are 14 residues in the CDR3. Per germline, CDR1 SGHTA and CDR2 FQGNSA. CDR3 sequence (DNA): TGTGCCAGCAGCTCGCAGGGAGTAGGTTATGGCTACACCTTC. Amino acids: CASSSQGVGYGYTF.